This TCR beta chain appears in the sequencing data of a study of spatial heterogeneity in lung cancer. TCR cDNA molecules each carried a unique molecular identifier. Each CDR3 protein gets one entry after TCRdb re-called the 5' RACE reads with MiXCR. This sample carries 900 to 1,300 distinct CDR3 sequences, 32% of them seen once, and the ten largest clones take approximately 29%. Concerning this clonotype itself: The antigen remains unidentified.

Time point indicated: sample taken at primary tumor resection. In each case, whole RNA from tumor, nontumor lung or frozen PBMC was sequenced unsorted. The study, taken as a whole, reports: Alpha and beta chain coverage of tumor T cells was estimated at about 7.3% and 13%, respectively. Counts of expanded intratumoral alpha and beta TCRs tracked tumor mutation counts.

This CDR3 has 14 amino acids. CDR1 is KGHDR, CDR2 SFDVKD, per germline. V shed 9 bases and J 9 bases; nucleotides not matched to a gene: 12. Sequences were derived from lung tumor tissue, sampled at surgery. The V call is TRBV24-1, the J call TRBJ2-1, with 8 positions matching TRBD2. The source of this sequence is a male donor with early-stage non-small cell lung cancer. The DNA for the CDR3 is TGTGCCACCGGGACCGGGACTAGGAGAAGTGAGCAGTTCTTC. This gives the protein CATGTGTRRSEQFF.